This TCR beta chain originates from a study of siplizumab effects on memory and regulatory T cells. Study outcomes and limitations: To unstimulated subsets, only a minor fraction of alloreactive clones could be mapped. Among sequences traceable to unstimulated CD4+ memory cells, alloreactive ones were significantly reduced by siplizumab. It was not possible to assign a naive or memory phenotype to roughly 75-96% of proliferating CD4+ or CD8+ clones. Memory T cells appeared less diverse than naive cells, which seemed to contribute substantially to alloresponse.

In germline, CDR1 is MNHNS, CDR2 SASEGT. The CDR3 loop spans 15 amino acids. V dropped 5 bases and J dropped 7; count of bases not matched to a gene: 6. Note on this clone: Its antigen is currently unknown.

Data came from immunoSEQ multiplex PCR; TCRdb stores just in-frame clones and leaves some out. The sample shows 95,000 to 100,000 clones, about nine tenths of them seen only once. The sample comprised non-Treg CD4+ T cells sorted from blood. The sequence was collected from a human donor in good health. The chain uses TRBV6-1 and TRBJ1-6, with TRBD1 identical over 9 bases. CDR3 coding DNA: TGTGCCAGCAGTAATGGGGGACAGGGAAATTCACCCCTCCACTTT. Residues: CASSNGGQGNSPLHF.